This paragraph reports one T cell receptor beta chain. Antigen: not known. The entry originates in a study of cytomegalovirus exposure and HLA in healthy donors. In the study overall: The 100 million to 140 million unique TCR beta sequences, from 150 million to 200 million T cells, were found by an earlier analysis.

Study results and limitations: CMV antigen specificity of a few CMV-associated chains was confirmed in vitro.

With 5 bases clipped from V and 3 bases from J, the junction kept 4 bases outside the gene matches. The CDR3 runs to 14 residues. The germline gives CDR1 SEHNR, CDR2 FQNEAQ (reference sequence). The PCR employed 60 Vbeta primers together with 13 Jbeta primers. Profiling relied on immunoSEQ multiplex PCR, and the TCRdb table lists in-frame clones only, not all of them. The sample has 150,000 to 200,000 clones; about 86% are singletons. The TCR originated in a man in his forties or fifties in good health and CMV-seropositive. The gene calls are TRBV7-9 and TRBJ2-7; 10 bases map to TRBD1. Sequencing used PBMCs. The CDR3 nucleotides read TGTGCCAGCAGCGGGACAGGGGACTTCTACGAGCAGTACTTC. It codes for CASSGTGDFYEQYF.